These 20 T cell receptor beta chains share one sample of origin, sequenced in a study of blood T cells in healthy people across ages. For the second PCR, which ran for 7 to 11 cycles, a sample-barcoded 5' primer and a J-beta primer mix were used. TCRdb re-called the 5' RACE reads with MiXCR, one entry per CDR3 protein. The sample yields 650,000 to 1,000,000 distinct CDR3 sequences, under 40% seen once. Material: blood. These receptors originate from a young man in good health.

This clonotype was seen just once. This chain links TRBV5-5 with TRBJ1-1; D is perhaps TRBD1 (5 bases). V lost 2 bases and J 1 base, leaving 9 bases between the germline ends. In germline, CDR1 is SGHKS, CDR2 YYEKEE (reference sequence). The CDR3 loop spans 14 amino acids. As DNA, the CDR3 is TGTGCCAGCAGCTTCTGGGGCACGAACACTGAAGCTTTCTTT. It yields the protein CASSFWGTNTEAFF.

As regards this clonotype: An end of the junction differs from the germline gene, which may be a read error. This chain connects TRBV4-1 to TRBJ1-2, with D uncertain. This CDR3 region has 14 residues. CDR1 is MGHRA, CDR2 YSYEKL, per germline. CDR3 sequence reads: CAGSSTRTRGGYTF. The CDR3 DNA follows: TGCGCCGGCAGTTCAACCCGGACGCGCGGGGGCTACACCTTC.

The CDR3 sequence: CAISDNDSGVSTDTQYF. As DNA, the CDR3 is TGTGCCATCAGTGATAATGATAGCGGGGTGAGCACAGATACGCAGTATTTT. The chain combines TRBV10-3 with TRBJ2-3; 8 positions agree with TRBD2. CDR1 and CDR2 from the germline V gene are ENHRY and SYGVKD. Unmatched junction bases numbered 8, after V lost 3 bases and J lost 0 bases. This CDR3 has 17 residues.

There are many counts of this clonotype. The CDR3 here is CASSYLDAKEGTQYF. The CDR3 region has the DNA TGTGCCAGCAGTTATTTGGACGCAAAAGAAGGGACCCAGTACTTC. The chain combines TRBV6-6 with TRBJ2-5; D remains ambiguous. Germline V CDR1 and CDR2: MNHNY, SVGAGI (reference sequence). Trimming removed 3 bases from V and 7 bases from J, with 18 bases in between. The CDR3 has 15 amino acids.

This clonotype has just a few counts. The CDR3 here is CASRLRSNYGYTF. Here the CDR3 DNA reads TGCGCCAGCAGACTGCGCTCAAACTATGGCTACACCTTC. The chain is built from TRBV4-3 and TRBJ1-2; D ambiguous. Germline loops: CDR1 LGHNA, CDR2 YSLEER. The CDR3 sequence is 13 residues long. Trimming took off 6 bases at V and 2 bases at J, with 10 bases between the two ends.

The chain recombines TRBV3-1 with TRBJ2-6; TRBD2 might be the D (5 bases). The CDR3 contains 18 residues. In germline, CDR1 is LGHDT, CDR2 YNNKEL (reference sequence). Trimming shortened V by 4 bases and J by 1 base, and 17 bases separated the two germline ends. The CDR3 spells CASSPRSFIASGANVLTF. The CDR3 DNA is TGTGCCAGCAGCCCCCGGAGCTTTATAGCGTCTGGGGCCAACGTCCTGACTTTC.

Comments on this clonotype: A clone one base away is much larger, so this may be a read error. The gene calls are TRBV6-5 and TRBJ1-2, with unresolved D. The V end lost 7 bases, the J end lost 6 bases, and 9 bases lay between the germline ends. Germline V gives CDR1 MNHEY, CDR2 SVGAGI. The CDR3 is 11 residues long. Here the CDR3 reads CASTDGHGYTF. The CDR3 DNA sequence: TGTGCCAGCACCGACGGCCATGGCTACACCTTC.

The V call is TRBV4-1, the J call TRBJ2-4; perhaps TRBD1 as D (5 bases). The V gene's germline CDR1 is MGHRA and CDR2 YSYEKL. V dropped 3 bases and J dropped 3 bases, with 9 bases sitting between them. The CDR3 totals 14 residues. The CDR3 DNA is TGCGCCAGCAGCCATCTAACAGGCAAAAACATTCAGTACTTC. The encoded protein is CASSHLTGKNIQYF.

This chain joins TRBV14 and TRBJ2-5, with D maybe TRBD2 (6 bases). Germline V gene data show CDR1 as SGHDN and CDR2 as FVKESK. CDR3 size: 14 residues. V was pared by 1 base and J by 2 bases, with 8 bases between. DNA for the CDR3: TGTGCCAGCAGCCAAGGCGGGAAACAAGAGACCCAGTACTTC. This codes for CASSQGGKQETQYF.

The chain recombines TRBV4-3 with TRBJ1-4, with D unclear. The CDR3 consists of 15 residues. Germline V gene sequence: CDR1 LGHNA, CDR2 YSLEER. With 0 bases removed from V and 4 bases from J, the gap between germline ends came to 9 bases. The CDR3 DNA is TGCGCCAGCAGCCAAGAGTTCCGAAATAATGAAAAACTGTTTTTT. Residues: CASSQEFRNNEKLFF.

The J gene is TRBJ2-5, the V gene TRBV20-1, with 7 bases aligning to TRBD1. V shed 6 bases and J 3 bases; nucleotides not matched to a gene: 4. The CDR3 is made up of 12 amino acids. Germline CDR1 is DFQATT and CDR2 is SNEGSKA (reference sequence). In DNA form, the CDR3 reads TGCAGTGCAGCCGGGACAGAAGAGACCCAGTACTTC. Translating gives CSAAGTEETQYF.

The chain joins TRBV15 to TRBJ2-5; D gene ambiguous. V lost 1 base to trimming and J lost 1 base, with 7 bases between them. Per germline, CDR1 LNHNV and CDR2 YYDKDF (reference sequence). This CDR3 contains 14 residues. The CDR3 protein is CATSRGVLQETQYF. In DNA, the CDR3 is TGTGCCACCAGCAGAGGTGTCCTCCAAGAGACCCAGTACTTC.

This clonotype was counted at least ten times. V and J are TRBV4-3 and TRBJ1-2, with D unclear. CDR3 size: 16 residues. Germline V gene data show CDR1 as LGHNA and CDR2 as YSLEER. The ends were cut back, 0 bases at V and 5 bases at J, with 16 bases in the middle. CDR3 in amino acids: CASSQDWANSGYGYTF. As DNA, the CDR3 is TGCGCCAGCAGCCAAGATTGGGCGAATAGTGGGTATGGCTACACCTTC.

On this clonotype: A single base separates this from a much larger clone, so it may be a read error. This chain links TRBV6-2 or TRBV6-3 with TRBJ2-1, with 8 bases identical to TRBD2. Losses at the gene ends were 6 bases for V and 10 bases for J; bases not matched to a gene: 11. CDR1 MNHEY and CDR2 SVGEGT come from the germline V gene. CDR3 size: 14 residues. CDR3 residues: CASRRGLVFEEQFF. The CDR3 DNA sequence: TGTGCCAGCAGACGGGGACTAGTTTTCGAGGAGCAGTTCTTC.

This clonotype came up a few times. This chain links TRBV5-1 with TRBJ1-2; 9 bases fit TRBD1. This CDR3 has 13 residues. Germline V gene data show CDR1 as SGHRS and CDR2 as YFSETQ. V was pared by 4 bases and J by 6 bases, with 4 bases of the junction left unmatched. CDR3 in DNA: TGCGCCAGCAGCCGGACAGGGGAGGATGGCTACACCTTC. It is translated as CASSRTGEDGYTF. The full variable domain, rest sourced from reference TRBV5-1 and TRBJ1-2, is KAGVTQTPRYLIKTRGQQVTLSCSPISGHRSVSWYQQTPGQGLQFLFEYFSETQRNKGNFPGRFSGRQFSNSRSEMNVSTLELGDSALYLCASSRTGEDGYTFGSGTRLTVV.

The chain is built from TRBV6-6 and TRBJ2-7; maybe TRBD2 (6 bases). V was shortened by 7 bases and J by 7 bases, with 23 bases between the two germline ends. There are 15 residues in the CDR3. Per germline, CDR1 MNHNY and CDR2 SVGAGI (reference sequence). CDR3 DNA: TGTGCCAGCAAATATTCGAGGAGGGAGAACAATGAGCAGTACTTC. Its translation is CASKYSRRENNEQYF.

The V call is TRBV10-3, the J call TRBJ2-3; no clear D. This CDR3 has 14 amino acids. Deletions cut 6 bases from V and 2 bases from J, with 12 bases between. From germline, CDR1 is ENHRY and CDR2 SYGVKD. CDR3 sequence: CAISMNPDTDTQYF. CDR3 DNA: TGTGCCATCAGCATGAATCCGGACACAGATACGCAGTATTTT.

This clonotype appeared many times. This chain joins TRBV5-1 and TRBJ2-1, with 7 bases matching TRBD2. V trimming: 4 bases; J trimming: 4 bases; junction bases outside the gene matches: 8. This CDR3 has 15 amino acids. The germline V gene encodes CDR1 SGHRS and CDR2 YFSETQ. The CDR3 loop reads CASSLNGGSYNEQFF. CDR3 DNA: TGCGCCAGCAGCCTAAACGGGGGGTCTTACAATGAGCAGTTCTTC.

The chain combines TRBV14 with TRBJ2-1; 8 bases match TRBD1. The CDR3 has 16 residues. Germline CDR1 reads SGHDN; CDR2 reads FVKESK. V shed 4 bases, J shed 3 bases, and the junction held 8 bases outside the gene matches. CDR3 sequence: CASSRSGTGVYNEQFF. The CDR3 nucleotides read TGTGCCAGCAGCCGCTCCGGGACAGGAGTCTACAATGAGCAGTTCTTC.

The V and J genes are TRBV6-2 or TRBV6-3 and TRBJ2-7; weak D call: TRBD1 (6 bases). The length of the CDR3 is 13 residues. Per germline, CDR1 MNHEY and CDR2 SVGEGT. Trimming left V 10 bases short and J 2 bases short, with 15 bases between. The CDR3 DNA follows: TGTGCCACCACCGACCGGGACACCTACGAGCAGTACTTC. Amino acids: CATTDRDTYEQYF.